This is a list of T cell receptor beta chains from one sample in a study of blood T cell repertoires in COVID-19. Measured with immunoSEQ multiplex PCR; TCRdb has only the in-frame clones, and not every one. Here the sample spans 250,000 or so clones, approximately 86% being singletons. The sequenced sample consisted of PBMCs or T cells enriched from blood (not recorded which). Every receptor here comes from a woman between 50 and 59 years old who had recovered from COVID-19. Both conserved end residues are part of each CDR3. The D gene is left open where the match is weak. Not all rows give a size; the values are once, few, many and, for expanded clones, a class.

abundance: .; len: 16; d_gene: TRBD1; v_gene: TRBV7-8; j_gene: TRBJ2-2; CDR3aa: CASSADRVTNTGELFF
abundance: .; len: 15; d_gene: .; v_gene: TRBV6-5; j_gene: TRBJ1-6; CDR3aa: CASSYLRQSHSPLHF
abundance: .; len: 18; d_gene: TRBD2; v_gene: TRBV14; j_gene: TRBJ2-1; CDR3aa: CASSQGTSGRTSYNEQFF
abundance: few; len: 12; d_gene: .; v_gene: TRBV6-5; j_gene: TRBJ2-4; CDR3aa: CASGQVGNIQYF
abundance: .; len: 13; d_gene: .; v_gene: TRBV3-1/TRBV3-2; j_gene: TRBJ1-6; CDR3aa: CASSPHTAEPLHF
abundance: .; len: 16; d_gene: TRBD1; v_gene: TRBV11-2; j_gene: TRBJ1-3; CDR3aa: CASSSTGTGVGNTIYF
abundance: .; len: 17; d_gene: TRBD2; v_gene: TRBV9; j_gene: TRBJ2-1; CDR3aa: CASSVDRSGSTYNEQFF
abundance: .; len: 15; d_gene: .; v_gene: TRBV28; j_gene: TRBJ1-2; CDR3aa: CASSPRVSAFGGYTF
abundance: .; len: 14; d_gene: .; v_gene: TRBV2; j_gene: TRBJ2-1; CDR3aa: CASTRTGTFNEQFF
abundance: .; len: 10; d_gene: .; v_gene: TRBV12-3/TRBV12-4; j_gene: TRBJ1-1; CDR3aa: CASRNTEAFF
abundance: .; len: 16; d_gene: TRBD1; v_gene: TRBV10-3; j_gene: TRBJ1-1; CDR3aa: CAISELTGVLNTEAFF
abundance: .; len: 14; d_gene: .; v_gene: TRBV3-1/TRBV3-2; j_gene: TRBJ1-5; CDR3aa: CASSQTHSNQPQHF
abundance: .; len: 15; d_gene: TRBD2; v_gene: TRBV10-3; j_gene: TRBJ2-5; CDR3aa: CAISESAGGQETQYF
abundance: .; len: 16; d_gene: .; v_gene: TRBV5-4; j_gene: TRBJ2-5; CDR3aa: CASRQRGRVGQETQYF
abundance: .; len: 14; d_gene: TRBD2; v_gene: TRBV7-3; j_gene: TRBJ2-3; CDR3aa: CASSFGGSSDTQYF
abundance: once; len: 17; d_gene: .; v_gene: TRBV9; j_gene: TRBJ2-5; CDR3aa: CASSVSLSGNVEETQYF
abundance: once; len: 16; d_gene: .; v_gene: TRBV24-1; j_gene: TRBJ2-1; CDR3aa: CATSETGTGVYNEQFF
abundance: .; len: 16; d_gene: .; v_gene: TRBV3-1/TRBV3-2; j_gene: TRBJ2-7; CDR3aa: CASSQVKDRGLGEQYF
abundance: .; len: 15; d_gene: TRBD1; v_gene: TRBV30; j_gene: TRBJ1-4; CDR3aa: CAWSGSGQGAEKLFF
abundance: once; len: 14; d_gene: .; v_gene: TRBV28; j_gene: TRBJ2-5; CDR3aa: CASSWFSLGETQYF
abundance: .; len: 14; d_gene: TRBD2; v_gene: TRBV6-1; j_gene: TRBJ2-1; CDR3aa: CASSEGAGDSEQFF
abundance: .; len: 15; d_gene: .; v_gene: TRBV18; j_gene: TRBJ1-1; CDR3aa: CASSPRQDPNTEAFF
abundance: .; len: 13; d_gene: .; v_gene: TRBV27; j_gene: TRBJ2-5; CDR3aa: CASSSLSGETQYF
abundance: .; len: 13; d_gene: .; v_gene: TRBV18; j_gene: TRBJ2-5; CDR3aa: CASSRGQQETQYF
abundance: .; len: 15; d_gene: .; v_gene: TRBV5-6; j_gene: TRBJ2-2; CDR3aa: CASSLFGRDTGELFF
abundance: .; len: 13; d_gene: .; v_gene: TRBV9; j_gene: TRBJ1-2; CDR3aa: CASSPRGLYGYTF
abundance: .; len: 19; d_gene: TRBD2; v_gene: TRBV4-2; j_gene: TRBJ2-1; CDR3aa: CASSQDPPGLAGVVNEQFF
abundance: .; len: 12; d_gene: .; v_gene: TRBV6-5; j_gene: TRBJ2-1; CDR3aa: CASTPSVNEQFF
abundance: .; len: 14; d_gene: TRBD2; v_gene: TRBV25-1; j_gene: TRBJ2-2; CDR3aa: CASSISGISGELFF